These 17 T cell receptor beta chains originate from one sample sequenced in a study of CD8+CD57+ T cells in acquired aplastic anemia (dated by TCRdb to 2017 to 2018). Flow cytometry had shown CD8+CD57+ cell expansion in the patients selected for sequencing. TCRdb records Illumina HiSeq 2000 as the sequencer. Genomic DNA was used as template for profiling of TCR beta VDJ combinations and CDR3 sequences. In TCRdb, the public reads were trimmed at Q25 with fastp and aligned with MiXCR, with productive beta chains retained. Entries that share a CDR3 protein sequence are merged under the most common genes and DNA. Across this sample there are about 160,000 distinct CDR3 sequences, with 40% to 50% seen only once. The top ten clonotypes cover more than 30% of the sample. Sequences were obtained from sorted CD4+, CD8+, or CD8+CD57+ T cells (not recorded which) from PBMCs. These receptors were collected from a human donor with aplastic anemia.

This clonotype was found a few times. The chain recombines TRBV14 with TRBJ2-1; no firm D call. Per germline, CDR1 SGHDN and CDR2 FVKESK. Trimming left V 4 bases short and J 6 bases short, with 7 bases between. CDR3 length equals 12 residues. In nucleotides, the CDR3 is TGTGCCAGCAGCCCCCGTCGCAATGAGCAGTTCTTC. Amino acid sequence: CASSPRRNEQFF.

This clonotype came up many times. The chain links TRBV20-1 to TRBJ2-1, with 8 bases aligning to TRBD2. The germline gives CDR1 DFQATT, CDR2 SNEGSKA (reference sequence). With 3 bases clipped from V and 9 bases from J, the junction kept 7 bases outside the gene matches. The CDR3 is 13 residues long. In DNA form, the CDR3 reads TGCAGTGCTAGGCCTAGCGGGTCTCTTGAGCAGTTCTTC. Translation: CSARPSGSLEQFF.

This clonotype has more than one count but fewer than ten. A much bigger clone sits one base away, suggesting this may be a read error. J is TRBJ2-7 and V is TRBV7-9; no clear D. V was trimmed by 5 bases and J by 2 bases, leaving 4 bases between them. Looked up from germline, CDR1 is SEHNR and CDR2 is FQNEAQ (reference sequence). The CDR3 sequence is 11 residues long. CDR3 nucleotide sequence: TGTGCCAGCAGCCATGCCTACGAGCAGTACTTC. Residues: CASSHAYEQYF.

In its sample, this clonotype was seen many times. This rearrangement joins TRBV4-1 to TRBJ2-7; tentative D call: TRBD2 (6 bases). V was pared by 0 bases and J by 2 bases, with 14 bases between. The CDR3 loop spans 16 amino acids. In germline, CDR1 is MGHRA, CDR2 YSYEKL. CDR3 sequence: CASSQEGGLTTYEQYF. The CDR3 DNA sequence: TGCGCCAGCAGCCAAGAGGGGGGTCTTACCACCTACGAGCAGTACTTC.

This clonotype appeared many times. The chain has TRBV7-6 and TRBJ2-1; 9 bases are shared with TRBD2. Germline V lookup: CDR1 SGHVS, CDR2 FNYEAQ. The trim removed 5 bases at V and 9 bases at J, leaving 11 bases unmatched. The CDR3 is made up of 15 amino acids. The CDR3 DNA reads as TGTGCCAGCAGCCCCACTCGACTAGCGGCCGGTGAGCAGTTCTTC. Its translation: CASSPTRLAAGEQFF.

This clonotype was seen a single time. The junction shows a germline mismatch at one end, possibly a read error. The chain couples TRBV3-1 to TRBJ2-3; 8 nucleotides match TRBD2. Germline CDR1 and CDR2: LGHDT and YNNKEL (reference sequence). The CDR3 totals 15 residues. Here the CDR3 DNA reads TGTGCCAGCAGCCCCTCACTAGCGGTCACAGATACGCAGTGTTTT. As protein: CASSPSLAVTDTQCF.

The CDR3 DNA follows: TGTGCCAGCAGCGTAGCAGGTTGGGGCAACAATGAGCAGTTCTTC. Translating gives CASSVAGWGNNEQFF. The rearrangement uses TRBV9 and TRBJ2-1, with D tentatively TRBD1 (5 bases). From germline, CDR1 is SGDLS and CDR2 YYNGEE. CDR3 length equals 15 residues. Trimming took 0 bases from V and 5 from J, leaving 12 bases between them.

The chain employs TRBV29-1 and TRBJ2-7; D unresolved. CDR3 length: 10 residues. Germline V gene data show CDR1 as SQVTM and CDR2 as ANQGSEA. Trimming cost V 7 bases and J 4 bases, with 8 bases left between them. CDR3 protein: CSAGQYEQYF. The CDR3 region has the DNA TGCAGCGCGGGCCAGTACGAGCAGTACTTC.

The chain combines TRBV4-1 with TRBJ2-7; the D gene is possibly TRBD2 (7 bases). Germline CDR1 is MGHRA and CDR2 is YSYEKL. The V end lost 1 base, the J end lost 3 bases, and 16 bases lay between the germline ends. The length of the CDR3 is 16 residues. The CDR3 DNA sequence: TGCGCCAGCAGCCAAGGGGGAGGGGGACTTTACTACGAGCAGTACTTC. It specifies CASSQGGGGLYYEQYF.

The sample holds many counts of this clonotype. This chain connects TRBV20-1 to TRBJ2-1; perhaps TRBD2 as D (5 bases). CDR1 is DFQATT, CDR2 SNEGSKA, per germline (reference sequence). The CDR3 extends over 12 amino acids. The V gene lost 3 bases and the J gene lost 4 bases, with 7 bases spanning the gap. CDR3 coding DNA: TGCAGTGCTAGCAGCGGATACAATGAGCAGTTCTTC. Translated: CSASSGYNEQFF.

This clonotype came up many times. This chain connects TRBV5-1 to TRBJ1-2; D might be TRBD1 (6 bases). Germline-derived CDR1 and CDR2 are SGHRS and YFSETQ. The CDR3 contains 16 residues. Trimming removed 1 base from V and 12 bases from J, with 25 bases in between. CDR3 protein: CASSLRAGARHTYNTF. The DNA for the CDR3 is TGCGCCAGCAGCTTGAGGGCAGGGGCCCGACACACCTATAACACCTTC.

This clonotype came up many times. The chain recombines TRBV10-3 with TRBJ2-1; unclear D gene. The CDR3 consists of 14 residues. In germline, CDR1 is ENHRY, CDR2 SYGVKD. Trimming removed 8 bases from V and 4 bases from J, with 15 bases in between. Here the CDR3 reads CAIGVQVGYNEQFF. The DNA of the CDR3 is TGTGCCATCGGGGTGCAGGTGGGGTACAATGAGCAGTTCTTC.

The chain combines TRBV24-1 with TRBJ1-6; a possible D gene is TRBD1 (6 bases). This CDR3 spans 14 amino acids. Germline-derived CDR1 and CDR2 are KGHDR and SFDVKD. V lost 2 bases, J lost 7 bases, and 8 bases lay in between. CDR3 DNA: TGTGCCACCAGTGATTCCAGGGGAAATTCACCCCTCCACTTT. Its translation: CATSDSRGNSPLHF.

The gene calls are TRBV29-1 and TRBJ1-1, with TRBD1 matching over 8 bases. Germline CDR1 and CDR2: SQVTM and ANQGSEA. CDR3 length: 15 amino acids. V was pared by 5 bases and J by 7 bases, with 15 bases of the junction left unmatched. This chain's CDR3 is CSVFGQTGVYLEAFF. The DNA for the CDR3 is TGCAGCGTTTTTGGGCAGACAGGGGTCTACCTTGAAGCTTTCTTT.

This clonotype has more than one count but fewer than ten. The rearrangement links TRBV27 to TRBJ2-1, with a tentative D call TRBD2 (6 bases). This CDR3 spans 14 amino acids. Germline V gene sequence: CDR1 MNHEY, CDR2 SMNVEV (reference sequence). V shed 5 bases and J shed 6 bases, with 14 bases lying between them. The CDR3 loop is CASSVRDSLNEQFF. In DNA form, the CDR3 reads TGTGCCAGCAGTGTCCGGGACTCCCTCAATGAGCAGTTCTTC.

This clonotype came up many times. J is TRBJ2-7 and V is TRBV20-1, with 14 bases matching TRBD2. The CDR3 is 19 residues long. Germline V gene sequence: CDR1 DFQATT, CDR2 SNEGSKA (reference sequence). Trimming at V came to 1 base and at J to 3 bases, leaving 14 bases not matched to a gene. The CDR3 sequence: CSARGPGLAGEIEIYEQYF. In DNA form, the CDR3 reads TGCAGTGCTAGAGGTCCGGGACTAGCGGGAGAAATAGAAATCTACGAGCAGTACTTC.

This clonotype was observed a few times. J is TRBJ2-5 and V is TRBV24-1; 11 bases are shared with TRBD1. The V and J ends lost 3 bases and 3 bases, in that order; junction bases with no gene match: 5. The CDR3 is 16 residues long. CDR1 is KGHDR and CDR2 is SFDVKD in the germline V gene. CDR3 DNA: TGTGCCACCAGTGATCCCCGGGACAGGGGGAAAGAGACCCAGTACTTC. Translating it yields CATSDPRDRGKETQYF.